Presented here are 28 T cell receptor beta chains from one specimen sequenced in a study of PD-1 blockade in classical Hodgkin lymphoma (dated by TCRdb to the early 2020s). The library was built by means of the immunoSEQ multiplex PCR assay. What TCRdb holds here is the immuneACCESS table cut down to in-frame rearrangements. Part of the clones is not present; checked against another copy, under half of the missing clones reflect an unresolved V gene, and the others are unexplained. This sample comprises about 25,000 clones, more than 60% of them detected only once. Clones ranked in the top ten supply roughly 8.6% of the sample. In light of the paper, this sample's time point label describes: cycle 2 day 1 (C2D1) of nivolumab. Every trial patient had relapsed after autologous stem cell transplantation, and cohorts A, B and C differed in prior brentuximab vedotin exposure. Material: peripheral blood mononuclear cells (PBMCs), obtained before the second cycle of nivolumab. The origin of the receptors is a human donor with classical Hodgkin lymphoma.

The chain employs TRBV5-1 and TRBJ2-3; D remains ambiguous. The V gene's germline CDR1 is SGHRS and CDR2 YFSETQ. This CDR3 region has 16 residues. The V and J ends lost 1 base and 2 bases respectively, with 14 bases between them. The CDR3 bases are TGCGCCAGCAGCTTGATCCAGACGGGTCTCACAGATACGCAGTATTTT. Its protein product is CASSLIQTGLTDTQYF.

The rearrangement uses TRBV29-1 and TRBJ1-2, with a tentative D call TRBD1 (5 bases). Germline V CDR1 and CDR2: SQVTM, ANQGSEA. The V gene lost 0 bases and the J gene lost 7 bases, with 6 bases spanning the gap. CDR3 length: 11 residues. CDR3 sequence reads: CSVEEGAGYTF. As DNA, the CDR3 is TGCAGCGTTGAAGAAGGGGCTGGCTACACCTTC.

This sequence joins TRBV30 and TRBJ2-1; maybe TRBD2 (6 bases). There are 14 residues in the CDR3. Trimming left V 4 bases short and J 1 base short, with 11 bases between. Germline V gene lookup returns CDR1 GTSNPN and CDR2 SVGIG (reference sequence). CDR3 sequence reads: CAWKGLGSYNEQFF. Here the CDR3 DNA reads TGTGCCTGGAAGGGACTGGGGTCCTACAATGAGCAGTTCTTC.

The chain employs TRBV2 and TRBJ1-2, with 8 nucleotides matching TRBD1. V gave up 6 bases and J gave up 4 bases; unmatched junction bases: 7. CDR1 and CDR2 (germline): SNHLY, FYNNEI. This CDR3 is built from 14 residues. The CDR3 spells CASRNRGKIYGYTF. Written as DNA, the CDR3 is TGTGCCAGCAGGAACAGGGGGAAGATCTATGGCTACACCTTC.

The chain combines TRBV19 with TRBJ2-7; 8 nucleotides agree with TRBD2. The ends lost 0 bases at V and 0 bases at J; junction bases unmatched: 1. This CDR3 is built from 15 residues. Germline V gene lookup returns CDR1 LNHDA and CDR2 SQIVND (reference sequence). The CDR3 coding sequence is TGTGCCAGTAGTATAGATGCGGGAGGCTCCTACGAGCAGTACTTC. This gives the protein CASSIDAGGSYEQYF.

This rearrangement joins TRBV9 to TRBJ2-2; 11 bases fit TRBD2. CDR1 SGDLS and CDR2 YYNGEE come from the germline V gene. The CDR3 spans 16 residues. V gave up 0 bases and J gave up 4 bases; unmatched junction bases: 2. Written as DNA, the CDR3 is TGTGCCAGCAGCGTAGGGCTAGCGGGAGGCACCGGGGAGCTGTTTTTT. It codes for CASSVGLAGGTGELFF. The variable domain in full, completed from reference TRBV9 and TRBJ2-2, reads DSGVTQTPKHLITATGQRVTLRCSPRSGDLSVYWYQQSLDQGLQFLIQYYNGEERAKGNILERFSAQQFPDLHSELNLSSLELGDSALYFCASSVGLAGGTGELFFGEGSRLTVL.

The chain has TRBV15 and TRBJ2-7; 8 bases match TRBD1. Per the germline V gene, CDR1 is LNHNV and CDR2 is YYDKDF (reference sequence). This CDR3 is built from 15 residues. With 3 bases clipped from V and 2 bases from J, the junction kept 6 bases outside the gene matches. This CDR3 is CATSSGGQAAYEQYF. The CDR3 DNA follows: TGTGCCACCAGCAGTGGGGGACAGGCAGCCTACGAGCAGTACTTC. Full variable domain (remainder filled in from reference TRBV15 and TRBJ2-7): DAMVIQNPRYQVTQFGKPVTLSCSQTLNHNVMYWYQQKSSQAPKLLFHYYDKDFNNEADTPDNFQSRRPNTSFCFLDIRSPGLGDTAMYLCATSSGGQAAYEQYFGPGTRLTVT.

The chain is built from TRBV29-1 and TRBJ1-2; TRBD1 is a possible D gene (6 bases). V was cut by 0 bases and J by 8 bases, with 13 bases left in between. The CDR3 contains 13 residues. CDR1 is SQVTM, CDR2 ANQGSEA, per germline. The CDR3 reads CSVEEGGWRGYTF. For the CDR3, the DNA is TGCAGCGTTGAAGAAGGGGGATGGAGAGGCTACACCTTC.

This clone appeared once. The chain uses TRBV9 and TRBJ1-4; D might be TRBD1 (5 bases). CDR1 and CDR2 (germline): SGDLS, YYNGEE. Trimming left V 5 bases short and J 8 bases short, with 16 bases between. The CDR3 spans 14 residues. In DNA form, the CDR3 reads TGTGCCAGCAGTCGGGGCGGTACGAGGGAAAAACTGTTTTTT. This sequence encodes CASSRGGTREKLFF.

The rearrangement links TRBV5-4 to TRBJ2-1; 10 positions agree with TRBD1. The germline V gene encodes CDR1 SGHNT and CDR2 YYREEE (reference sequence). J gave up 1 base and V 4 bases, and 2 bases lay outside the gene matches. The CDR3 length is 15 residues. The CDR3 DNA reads TGTGCCAGCAGCCTGGGACAGGGGTCCTACAATGAGCAGTTCTTC. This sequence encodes CASSLGQGSYNEQFF.

For the CDR3, the DNA is TGTGCCAGCAGCCGGGGAGGGCTAGCGGAATCCTACGAGCAGTACTTC. Its protein product is CASSRGGLAESYEQYF. The chain uses TRBV21-1 and TRBJ2-7; TRBD2 reflects the table's D call only, with no check against the DNA. TRBV21-1 constitutes a pseudogene. The CDR3 totals 16 residues.

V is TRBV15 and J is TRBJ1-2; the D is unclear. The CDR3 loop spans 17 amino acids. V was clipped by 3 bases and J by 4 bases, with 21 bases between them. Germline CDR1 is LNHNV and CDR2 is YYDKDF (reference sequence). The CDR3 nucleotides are TGTGCCACCAGCAGCCCGACTTCTTACGCCGGATTCTATGGCTACACCTTC. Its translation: CATSSPTSYAGFYGYTF.

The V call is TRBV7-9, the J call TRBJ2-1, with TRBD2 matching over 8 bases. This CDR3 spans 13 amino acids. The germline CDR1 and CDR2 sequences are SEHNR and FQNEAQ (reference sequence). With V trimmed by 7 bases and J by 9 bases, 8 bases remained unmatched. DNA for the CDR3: TGTGCCAGCATGCCGGGGGGGCAGGGTGAGCAGTTCTTC. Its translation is CASMPGGQGEQFF.

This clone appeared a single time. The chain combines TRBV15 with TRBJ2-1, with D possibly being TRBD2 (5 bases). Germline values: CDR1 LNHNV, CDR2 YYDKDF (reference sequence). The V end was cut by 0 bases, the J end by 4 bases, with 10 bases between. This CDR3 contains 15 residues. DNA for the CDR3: TGTGCCACCAGCAGAGATGGTGGGAGATACAATGAGCAGTTCTTC. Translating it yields CATSRDGGRYNEQFF.

The CDR3 DNA is TGTGCCATCAGTGATTCCCTAGTACGGAGGGAGACCCAGTACTTC. Protein sequence: CAISDSLVRRETQYF. The rearrangement uses TRBV10-3 and TRBJ2-5; possibly TRBD2 for D (5 bases). Trimming cost V 3 bases and J 5 bases, with 16 bases left between them. CDR1 and CDR2 from the germline V gene are ENHRY and SYGVKD. The CDR3 runs 15 residues.

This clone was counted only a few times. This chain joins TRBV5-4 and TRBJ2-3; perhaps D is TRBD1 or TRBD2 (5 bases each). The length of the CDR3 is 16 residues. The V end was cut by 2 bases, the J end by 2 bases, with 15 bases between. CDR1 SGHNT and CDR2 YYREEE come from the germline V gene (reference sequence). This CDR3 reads CASSFLLAGTTDTQYF. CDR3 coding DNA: TGTGCCAGCAGCTTTTTGTTGGCAGGGACCACAGATACGCAGTATTTT.

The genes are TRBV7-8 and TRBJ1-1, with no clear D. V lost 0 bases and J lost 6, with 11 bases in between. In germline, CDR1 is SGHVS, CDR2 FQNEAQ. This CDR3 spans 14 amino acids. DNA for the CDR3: TGTGCCAGCAGCTTAGCACGGGTTATCCCTGAAGCTTTCTTT. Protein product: CASSLARVIPEAFF.

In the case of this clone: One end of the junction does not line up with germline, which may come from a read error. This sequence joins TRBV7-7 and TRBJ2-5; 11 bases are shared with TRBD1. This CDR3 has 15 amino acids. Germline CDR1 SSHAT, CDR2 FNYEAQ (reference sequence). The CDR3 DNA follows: TGTGCTAGCAGCCTAGGACAGGGGGCCCCAGAGACCCAGTACTTC. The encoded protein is CASSLGQGAPETQYF.

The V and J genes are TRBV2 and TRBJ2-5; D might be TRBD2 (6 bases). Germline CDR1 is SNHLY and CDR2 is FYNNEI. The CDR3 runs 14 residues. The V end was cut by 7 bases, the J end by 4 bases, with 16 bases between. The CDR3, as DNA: TGTGCCAGCACGGCGGGGCTTCGGTCAGAGACCCAGTACTTC. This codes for CASTAGLRSETQYF.

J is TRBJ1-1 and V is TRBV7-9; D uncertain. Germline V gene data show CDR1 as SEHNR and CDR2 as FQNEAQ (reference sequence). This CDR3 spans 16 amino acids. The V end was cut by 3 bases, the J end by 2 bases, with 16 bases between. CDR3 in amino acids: CASSLRKRAINTEAFF. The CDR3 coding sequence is TGTGCCAGCAGCTTGAGAAAAAGGGCGATAAACACTGAAGCTTTCTTT.

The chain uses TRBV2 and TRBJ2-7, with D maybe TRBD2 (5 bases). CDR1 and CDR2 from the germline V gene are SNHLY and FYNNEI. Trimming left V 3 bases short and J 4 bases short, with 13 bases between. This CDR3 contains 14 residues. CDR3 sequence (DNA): TGTGCCAGCAGTGAGGGGAGACTTTATTACGAGCAGTACTTC. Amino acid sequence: CASSEGRLYYEQYF. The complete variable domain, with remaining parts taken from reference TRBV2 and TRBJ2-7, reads EPEVTQTPSHQVTQMGQEVILRCVPISNHLYFYWYRQILGQKVEFLVSFYNNEISEKSEIFDDQFSVERPDGSNFTLKIRSTKLEDSAMYFCASSEGRLYYEQYFGPGTRLTVT.

In DNA, the CDR3 is TGTGCCAGCAGCCTGTACGGGGGAGCGCAGTACTTC. Amino acids: CASSLYGGAQYF. This chain uses TRBV28 with TRBJ2-7; possibly TRBD2 for D (6 bases). V gave up 6 bases and J gave up 9 bases, with 15 bases separating them. Germline V gene sequence: CDR1 MDHEN, CDR2 SYDVKM. This CDR3 spans 12 amino acids.

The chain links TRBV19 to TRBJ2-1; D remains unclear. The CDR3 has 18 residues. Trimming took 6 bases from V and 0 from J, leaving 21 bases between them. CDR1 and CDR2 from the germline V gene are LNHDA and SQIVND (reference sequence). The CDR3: CASSRRTMISSSYNEQFF. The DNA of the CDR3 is TGTGCCAGTAGCCGACGTACCATGATATCGAGCTCCTACAATGAGCAGTTCTTC.

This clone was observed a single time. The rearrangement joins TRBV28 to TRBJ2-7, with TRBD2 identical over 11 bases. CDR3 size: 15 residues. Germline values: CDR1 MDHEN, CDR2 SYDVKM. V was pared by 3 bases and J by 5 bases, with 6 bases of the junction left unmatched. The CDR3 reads CASSFSLAGDHEQYF. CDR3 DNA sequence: TGTGCCAGCAGTTTTTCACTAGCGGGAGACCACGAGCAGTACTTC. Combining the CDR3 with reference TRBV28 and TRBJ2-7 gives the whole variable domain DVKVTQSSRYLVKRTGEKVFLECVQDMDHENMFWYRQDPGLGLRLIYFSYDVKMKEKGDIPEGYSVSREKKERFSLILESASTNQTSMYLCASSFSLAGDHEQYFGPGTRLTVT.

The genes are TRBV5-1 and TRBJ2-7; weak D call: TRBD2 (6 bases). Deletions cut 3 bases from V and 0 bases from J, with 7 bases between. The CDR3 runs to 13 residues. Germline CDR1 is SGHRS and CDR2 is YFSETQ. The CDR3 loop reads CASSSGSSYEQYF. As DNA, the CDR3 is TGCGCCAGCAGCTCCGGGAGCTCCTACGAGCAGTACTTC.

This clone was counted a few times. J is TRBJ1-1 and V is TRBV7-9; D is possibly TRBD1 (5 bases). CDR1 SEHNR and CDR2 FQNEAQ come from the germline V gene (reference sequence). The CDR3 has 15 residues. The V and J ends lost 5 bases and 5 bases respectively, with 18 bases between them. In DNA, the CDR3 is TGTGCCAGCAGCCCCCCGGGGCACGAGGGGACTGAAGCTTTCTTT. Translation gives CASSPPGHEGTEAFF. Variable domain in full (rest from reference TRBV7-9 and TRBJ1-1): DTGVSQNPRHKITKRGQNVTFRCDPISEHNRLYWYRQTLGQGPEFLTYFQNEAQLEKSRLLSDRFSAERPKGSFSTLEIQRTEQGDSAMYLCASSPPGHEGTEAFFGQGTRLTVV.

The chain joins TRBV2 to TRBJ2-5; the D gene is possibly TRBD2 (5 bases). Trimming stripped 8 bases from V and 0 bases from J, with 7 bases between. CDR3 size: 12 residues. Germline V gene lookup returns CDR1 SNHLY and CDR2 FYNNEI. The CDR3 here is CASRTDQETQYF. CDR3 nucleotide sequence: TGTGCCAGCCGGACTGACCAAGAGACCCAGTACTTC.

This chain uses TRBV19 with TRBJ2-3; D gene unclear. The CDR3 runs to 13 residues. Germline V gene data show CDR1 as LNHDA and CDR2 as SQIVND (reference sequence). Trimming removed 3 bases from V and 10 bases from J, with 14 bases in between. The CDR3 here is CASSIDGVLSQYF. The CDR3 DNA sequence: TGTGCCAGTAGTATTGATGGGGTTTTGTCGCAGTATTTT.